The 32 T cell receptor beta chains in this list originate from one sample, sequenced in a study of T-cell memory formation after mild COVID-19. MiXCR, run by TCRdb on the 5' RACE reads, gives a single entry per CDR3 protein. Here the sample spans about 360,000 distinct CDR3 sequences, 13% to 15% being singletons. Source material: PBMCs or a T cell subset sorted from them (not recorded which). These receptors all come from a man aged 18 to 30 who had mild COVID-19 (a few samples of this study predate the infection). Cell type and time point are not known.

This clonotype was detected only a few times. V and J are TRBV7-2 and TRBJ2-2; D gene uncertain. Trimming left V 5 bases short and J 4 bases short, with 11 bases between. Germline values: CDR1 SGHTA, CDR2 FQGNSA. This CDR3 is built from 14 residues. CDR3 sequence reads: CASSQWVGTGELFF. The CDR3, as DNA: TGTGCCAGCAGCCAATGGGTCGGCACCGGGGAGCTGTTTTTT. The full variable domain, completed using reference TRBV7-2 and TRBJ2-2, is GAGVSQSPSNKVTEKGKDVELRCDPISGHTALYWYRQSLGQGLEFLIYFQGNSAPDKSGLPSDRFSAERTGGSVSTLTIQRTQQEDSAVYLCASSQWVGTGELFFGEGSRLTVL.

The V and J genes are TRBV6-1 and TRBJ2-7; D is possibly TRBD1 (6 bases). Germline CDR1 and CDR2: MNHNS and SASEGT. The CDR3 sequence is 15 residues long. Trimming removed 1 base from V and 3 bases from J, with 13 bases in between. The CDR3 DNA sequence: TGTGCCAGCAGTGAAGGCTGGGTAGGGGGCTACGAGCAGTACGTC. The encoded protein is CASSEGWVGGYEQYV.

This clonotype showed up just a few times. This rearrangement joins TRBV7-9 to TRBJ2-2; TRBD2 is a possible D gene (6 bases). V was cut by 4 bases and J by 1 base, with 10 bases left in between. CDR3 length: 15 residues. In germline, CDR1 is SEHNR, CDR2 FQNEAQ (reference sequence). CDR3 bases: TGTGCCAGCAGCTCTTGGACTAAGAACACCGGGGAGCTGTTTTTT. The encoded protein is CASSSWTKNTGELFF.

The chain recombines TRBV2 with TRBJ1-5; 7 nucleotides match TRBD1. Germline V CDR1 and CDR2: SNHLY, FYNNEI. This CDR3 has 14 amino acids. V dropped 6 bases and J dropped 7; count of bases not matched to a gene: 9. The CDR3 protein is CASSEQGLGQPQHF. For the CDR3, the DNA is TGTGCCAGCAGCGAACAGGGGTTAGGCCAGCCCCAGCATTTT.

This clonotype has at least ten counts. This chain connects TRBV5-1 to TRBJ2-5; D unresolved. Looked up from germline, CDR1 is SGHRS and CDR2 is YFSETQ. The CDR3 runs 13 residues. V lost 2 bases, J lost 1 base, and 6 bases lay in between. This chain's CDR3 is CASSFSVQETQYF. The CDR3 DNA reads TGCGCCAGCAGCTTCTCAGTCCAAGAGACCCAGTACTTC.

V and J are TRBV12-3 or TRBV12-4 and TRBJ2-1; D unclear. CDR3 length: 14 amino acids. V lost 8 bases to trimming and J lost 4 bases, with 15 bases between them. As DNA, the CDR3 is TGTGCCAGCGGAGACTTCACCTGGTACAATGAGCAGTTCTTC. This sequence encodes CASGDFTWYNEQFF.

This clonotype came up many times. V and J are TRBV20-1 and TRBJ1-1; D gene uncertain. The CDR3 runs 10 residues. Trimming stripped 1 base from V and 10 bases from J, with 7 bases between. Germline V gives CDR1 DFQATT, CDR2 SNEGSKA (reference sequence). For the CDR3, the DNA is TGCAGTGCTAGAGTAGTTACAGCTTTCTTT. It is translated as CSARVVTAFF.

This clonotype was found a few times. The chain combines TRBV6-2 or TRBV6-3 with TRBJ2-7; possibly TRBD1 for D (6 bases). V dropped 6 bases and J dropped 2 bases, with 11 bases sitting between them. Germline lookup yields CDR1 MNHEY and CDR2 SVGEGT. The CDR3 sequence is 13 residues long. The CDR3 loop reads CASRDPGAYEQYV. The DNA for the CDR3 is TGTGCCAGCAGGGACCCAGGGGCCTACGAGCAGTACGTC.

V and J are TRBV7-9 and TRBJ2-7; D is possibly TRBD2 (6 bases). The CDR3 spans 13 residues. Looked up from germline, CDR1 is SEHNR and CDR2 is FQNEAQ (reference sequence). V was shortened by 11 bases and J by 3 bases, with 17 bases between the two germline ends. The CDR3 here is CAGEEVRLYEQYF. The CDR3 DNA reads TGTGCCGGGGAGGAAGTCCGTCTCTACGAGCAGTACTTC.

J is TRBJ1-1 and V is TRBV6-2 or TRBV6-3, with TRBD1 matching over 7 bases. The junction had 7 bases not matched to a gene; V was cut back by 6 bases and J by 0 bases. Germline lookup yields CDR1 MNHEY and CDR2 SVGEGT. The CDR3 consists of 15 residues. The CDR3 DNA reads as TGTGCCAGCAGAAGATGGGGACAGCTGAACACTGAAGCTTTCTTT. Amino acids: CASRRWGQLNTEAFF.

The chain employs TRBV4-3 and TRBJ2-2; D is unresolved. Germline CDR1 and CDR2: LGHNA and YSLEER. This CDR3 comprises 13 residues. Trimming shortened V by 4 bases and J by 6 bases, and 9 bases separated the two germline ends. CDR3 nucleotides: TGCGCCAGCAGCCCGGCAGCTTCCGGGGAGCTGTTTTTT. This sequence encodes CASSPAASGELFF.

Only a few counts were recorded for this clonotype. The chain's CDR3 is CASSGDVYGYTF. The CDR3 DNA is TGTGCCAGCAGTGGGGACGTTTATGGCTACACCTTC. The rearrangement links TRBV28 to TRBJ1-2; D perhaps matches TRBD1 (5 bases). The CDR3 loop spans 12 amino acids. Germline V gives CDR1 MDHEN, CDR2 SYDVKM. Between the trimmed V and J ends, which lost 5 bases and 5 bases, there was a span of 9 bases.

This clonotype was observed many times. This rearrangement joins TRBV28 to TRBJ2-7, with a weak D call TRBD2 (5 bases). This CDR3 spans 13 amino acids. CDR1 is MDHEN and CDR2 is SYDVKM in the germline V gene. V shed 5 bases and J shed 6 bases, with 14 bases lying between them. The CDR3, as DNA: TGTGCCAGCAGTAGGACTCCGCCTGGCGAGCAGTACGTC. Protein product: CASSRTPPGEQYV.

The J gene is TRBJ1-5, the V gene TRBV7-2; no clear D. This CDR3 has 14 residues. CDR1 and CDR2 from the germline V gene are SGHTA and FQGNSA. The V gene lost 5 bases and the J gene lost 4 bases, with 12 bases spanning the gap. CDR3 amino acids: CASSLELENQPQHF. In DNA form, the CDR3 reads TGTGCCAGCAGCCTAGAGCTAGAGAATCAGCCCCAGCATTTT.

This chain links TRBV11-2 with TRBJ1-1; TRBD1 agrees at 9 bases. Germline-derived CDR1 and CDR2 are SGHAT and FQNNGV. The CDR3 is 13 residues long. V shed 3 bases and J 10 bases; nucleotides not matched to a gene: 6. CDR3 loop: CASSFYRGRGAFF. In DNA form, the CDR3 reads TGTGCCAGCAGCTTTTACAGGGGGCGCGGAGCTTTCTTT.

The chain uses TRBV10-3 and TRBJ2-7; unclear D gene. There are 14 residues in the CDR3. Germline loops: CDR1 ENHRY, CDR2 SYGVKD. Trimming cost V 3 bases and J 0 bases, with 9 bases left between them. The CDR3 DNA is TGTGCCATCAGTGACTACAAGAGCTCCTACGAGCAGTACGTC. Encoded protein: CAISDYKSSYEQYV.

This clonotype was counted only a few times. The chain recombines TRBV4-1 with TRBJ2-5, with D tentatively TRBD1 (5 bases). Germline lookup yields CDR1 MGHRA and CDR2 YSYEKL. Trimming shortened V by 0 bases and J by 6 bases, and 11 bases separated the two germline ends. The CDR3 is 14 residues long. The CDR3 loop reads CASSQEGQGKTQYF. CDR3 sequence (DNA): TGCGCCAGCAGCCAAGAGGGTCAGGGAAAGACCCAGTACTTC.

The sample holds a few counts of this clonotype. The chain couples TRBV2 to TRBJ2-1; TRBD1 matches 7 bases. The CDR3 runs to 16 residues. J was trimmed by 0 bases and V by 8 bases; bases with no gene match: 10. The germline CDR1 and CDR2 sequences are SNHLY and FYNNEI. The DNA of the CDR3 is TGTGCCAGCCCAGCCACTGGACAGGCCTCCTACAATGAGCAGTTCTTC. The encoded protein is CASPATGQASYNEQFF.

This sequence joins TRBV20-1 and TRBJ1-1; TRBD1 aligns across 7 bases. The CDR3 consists of 14 residues. CDR1 is DFQATT and CDR2 is SNEGSKA in the germline V gene (reference sequence). The V gene end was trimmed by 6 bases and the J gene end by 6 bases; junction bases not matched to a gene: 13. The CDR3 region has the DNA TGCAGTGCAACCCGGACAGGAGGGGTTTCTGAAGCTTTCTTT. Protein: CSATRTGGVSEAFF.

The rearrangement uses TRBV30 and TRBJ2-1; tentative D call: TRBD2 (7 bases). The germline gives CDR1 GTSNPN, CDR2 SVGIG (reference sequence). The ends were cut back, 3 bases at V and 10 bases at J, with 10 bases in the middle. The CDR3 length is 11 residues. The DNA for the CDR3 is TGTGCCTGGAGGGGGGGGACAGAGCAGTTCTTC. Amino acid sequence: CAWRGGTEQFF.

This clonotype came up a few times. The rearrangement links TRBV4-1 to TRBJ2-5; D gene ambiguous. The CDR3 runs to 14 residues. The germline V and J ends were trimmed by 0 bases and 3 bases, with 8 bases remaining between them. Germline CDR1 reads MGHRA; CDR2 reads YSYEKL. The CDR3 loop reads CASSQDGLKETQYF. Written as DNA, the CDR3 is TGCGCCAGCAGCCAAGATGGGCTAAAAGAGACCCAGTACTTC.

This clonotype has just a few counts. The chain carries TRBV20-1 and TRBJ2-7, with D possibly being TRBD1 or TRBD2 (5 bases each). The CDR3 consists of 13 residues. V lost 1 base and J lost 2, with 9 bases in between. Germline values: CDR1 DFQATT, CDR2 SNEGSKA (reference sequence). CDR3 in DNA: TGCAGTGCTAGAGGAGGGACGGCCTACGAGCAGTACTTC. Protein product: CSARGGTAYEQYF.

This clonotype was counted only a few times. The J gene is TRBJ2-2, the V gene TRBV6-6, with D maybe TRBD2 (6 bases). The CDR3 covers 16 residues. Germline V gene data show CDR1 as MNHNY and CDR2 as SVGAGI (reference sequence). V gave up 6 bases and J gave up 4 bases, with 18 bases separating them. The CDR3 DNA reads as TGTGCCAGCAGCTTCCCGGTTGGGACTCTCACCGGGGAGCTGTTTTTT. Encoded protein: CASSFPVGTLTGELFF.

This clonotype appeared a few times. V and J are TRBV20-1 and TRBJ1-4; D gene unclear. The CDR3 covers 15 residues. CDR1 DFQATT and CDR2 SNEGSKA come from the germline V gene (reference sequence). Trimming left V 0 bases short and J 7 bases short, with 15 bases between. The CDR3 loop reads CSARDPQVIGEKLFF. The CDR3 DNA is TGCAGTGCTAGAGATCCTCAGGTTATAGGTGAAAAACTGTTTTTT.

The genes are TRBV28 and TRBJ2-3; the match to TRBD2 covers 11 bases. Losses at the gene ends were 11 bases for V and 2 bases for J; bases not matched to a gene: 9. This CDR3 spans 15 amino acids. Per the germline V gene, CDR1 is MDHEN and CDR2 is SYDVKM. The CDR3 spells CASSSGGALTDTQYF. As DNA, the CDR3 is TGTGCCTCTAGTAGCGGGGGGGCCCTCACAGATACGCAGTATTTT.

This clonotype was found many times. The rearrangement joins TRBV6-4 to TRBJ1-1; a possible D gene is TRBD1 (5 bases). The V gene lost 7 bases and the J gene lost 6 bases, with 21 bases spanning the gap. Germline V gene data show CDR1 as MRHNA and CDR2 as SNTAGT. The CDR3 consists of 15 residues. Here the CDR3 reads CASKAQEEGAAEAFF. The CDR3 nucleotides read TGTGCCAGCAAAGCACAGGAGGAAGGGGCCGCTGAAGCTTTCTTT.

This chain connects TRBV24-1 to TRBJ2-2, with D tentatively TRBD1 (5 bases). V was clipped by 5 bases and J by 6 bases, with 9 bases between them. The CDR3 length is 13 residues. Germline V lookup: CDR1 KGHDR, CDR2 SFDVKD. The DNA of the CDR3 is TGTGCCACCAGTGGGGGCAGACCCGGGGAGCTGTTTTTT. As protein: CATSGGRPGELFF.

The table lists this clonotype with a few counts. The chain has TRBV15 and TRBJ2-5; TRBD2 matches 15 bases. This CDR3 is 16 amino acids long. Per the germline V gene, CDR1 is LNHNV and CDR2 is YYDKDF (reference sequence). V trimming: 3 bases; J trimming: 4 bases; junction bases outside the gene matches: 3. CDR3 DNA: TGTGCCACCAGCAGTAGGACTAGCGGGGGGGCAGAGACCCAGTACTTC. It encodes CATSSRTSGGAETQYF.

The chain joins TRBV29-1 to TRBJ1-4, with D hard to call. Germline values: CDR1 SQVTM, CDR2 ANQGSEA. V lost 4 bases to trimming and J lost 4 bases, with 10 bases between them. There are 13 residues in the CDR3. CDR3 coding DNA: TGCAGCGTTGTAGGGTCAGTTAATGAAAAACTGTTTTTT. This codes for CSVVGSVNEKLFF.

CDR3 DNA sequence: TGTGCCAGCTCACCGCGGCCACGGGAGCAGCCCCAGCATTTT. Its translation is CASSPRPREQPQHF. This chain links TRBV18 with TRBJ1-5; no clear D gene. Germline V CDR1 and CDR2: KGHSH, LQKENI. The CDR3 has 14 residues. V lost 3 bases to trimming and J lost 7 bases, with 13 bases between them.

This clonotype was found many times. The rearrangement joins TRBV6-2 or TRBV6-3 to TRBJ2-6; D may be TRBD2 (5 bases). The CDR3 contains 16 residues. The V and J ends lost 5 bases and 2 bases respectively, with 13 bases between them. Per the germline V gene, CDR1 is MNHEY and CDR2 is SVGEGT. In nucleotides, the CDR3 is TGTGCCAGCAGTGGAACTAGGACTGCTGGGGCCAACGTCCTGACTTTC. Translation: CASSGTRTAGANVLTF.

This clonotype has ten or more counts. The V and J genes are TRBV6-5 and TRBJ2-7, with TRBD2 matching 8 bases. With 5 bases clipped from V and 3 bases from J, the junction kept 15 bases outside the gene matches. The CDR3 consists of 17 residues. From germline, CDR1 is MNHEY and CDR2 SVGAGI. CDR3 in amino acids: CASSRRTGGAEDYEQYF. In nucleotides, the CDR3 is TGTGCCAGCAGTCGTCGAACCGGGGGGGCCGAGGACTACGAGCAGTACTTC.